The 19 T cell receptor beta chains reported below all come from one sample, sequenced in a study of Ad26.COV2.S vaccination and SARS-CoV-2 variants. Stated treatment: about 20 received Ad26.COV2.S at low or high dose, single or two shots; about 5 received placebo; per-sample allocation not given. Sampling occurred on day 63 after the first vaccine or placebo injection. Here immunoSEQ multiplex PCR was the method, and the copy in TCRdb shows in-frame clones only, minus some. The sample consists of roughly 350,000 clones, roughly 84% of them appearing once. Sequences were derived from peripheral blood, sampled in a trial of Ad26.COV2.S vaccine versus placebo. The receptor set was obtained from a person aged 18 to 65 who received the Ad26.COV2.S COVID-19 vaccine or a placebo.

The chain employs TRBV4-1 and TRBJ1-5; 7 nucleotides align to TRBD1. Germline V gives CDR1 MGHRA, CDR2 YSYEKL. This CDR3 has 17 residues. The V gene end was trimmed by 3 bases and the J gene end by 4 bases; junction bases not matched to a gene: 12. CDR3 DNA: TGCGCCAGCAGCCAGGAGCCTCCGGGACAGTCGAATCAGCCCCAGCATTTT. This gives the protein CASSQEPPGQSNQPQHF.

The chain recombines TRBV5-1 with TRBJ1-1, with unresolved D. Germline CDR1 is SGHRS and CDR2 is YFSETQ. The CDR3 is 15 residues long. Trimming removed 1 base from V and 4 bases from J, with 14 bases in between. The CDR3 nucleotides are TGCGCCAGCAGCTTGAGCAGCTTGGGGTCCACTGAAGCTTTCTTT. Translation gives CASSLSSLGSTEAFF.

A single count supports this clone. J is TRBJ1-3 and V is TRBV19; no firm D call. V lost 3 bases and J lost 0, with 6 bases in between. The length of the CDR3 is 14 residues. Looked up from germline, CDR1 is LNHDA and CDR2 is SQIVND (reference sequence). CDR3 coding DNA: TGTGCCAGTAGTATGGCACCCTCTGGAAACACCATATATTTT. Its protein product is CASSMAPSGNTIYF. Using reference TRBV19 and TRBJ1-3 for the parts outside the CDR3, the full variable domain is DGGITQSPKYLFRKEGQNVTLSCEQNLNHDAMYWYRQDPGQGLRLIYYSQIVNDFQKGDIAEGYSVSREKKESFPLTVTSAQKNPTAFYLCASSMAPSGNTIYFGEGSWLTVV.

The rearrangement links TRBV29-1 to TRBJ2-7; TRBD1 matches 7 bases. The CDR3 spans 13 residues. Unmatched junction bases numbered 5, after V lost 6 bases and J lost 0 bases. The germline CDR1 and CDR2 sequences are SQVTM and ANQGSEA. CDR3 loop: CSVAGTASYEQYF. CDR3 coding DNA: TGCAGCGTGGCCGGGACAGCCTCCTACGAGCAGTACTTC.

Concerning this clone itself: A read error is possible here, since a much larger clone lies one base away. This chain connects TRBV7-9 to TRBJ1-1, with D uncertain. The V gene's germline CDR1 is SEHNR and CDR2 FQNEAQ (reference sequence). The length of the CDR3 is 14 residues. Trimming left V 1 base short and J 1 base short, with 7 bases between. DNA for the CDR3: TGTGCCAGCAGCTTAGGGCAGGCGAACACTGAAGCTTTCTTT. Translated: CASSLGQANTEAFF.

This chain uses TRBV6-5 with TRBJ2-1; D ambiguous. Trimming took 4 bases from V and 9 from J, leaving 10 bases between them. Germline V CDR1 and CDR2: MNHEY, SVGAGI. The CDR3 is 12 residues long. For the CDR3, the DNA is TGTGCCAGCAGTTGGTTGGACGGTGAGCAGTTCTTC. This codes for CASSWLDGEQFF.

The J gene is TRBJ2-7, the V gene TRBV18; D remains unclear. V was clipped by 0 bases and J by 5 bases, with 11 bases between them. The germline CDR1 and CDR2 sequences are KGHSH and LQKENI. CDR3 size: 14 residues. In DNA form, the CDR3 reads TGTGCCAGCTCACCACCGATGGGGATGGACGAGCAGTACTTC. Translating it yields CASSPPMGMDEQYF.

The chain couples TRBV6-5 to TRBJ2-2; D possibly corresponds to TRBD1 (6 bases). Trimming took 2 bases from V and 4 from J, leaving 14 bases between them. CDR3 length equals 16 residues. The germline CDR1 and CDR2 sequences are MNHEY and SVGAGI. CDR3 coding DNA: TGTGCCAGCAGTTACATTACAGGGAGAGGCACCGGGGAGCTGTTTTTT. This translates into CASSYITGRGTGELFF.

V gene TRBV7-2 combines with J gene TRBJ1-1; TRBD1 is a possible D gene (6 bases). From germline, CDR1 is SGHTA and CDR2 FQGNSA. With 2 bases removed from V and 11 bases from J, the gap between germline ends came to 12 bases. The CDR3 sequence is 12 residues long. CDR3 sequence: CASSLRGEGAFF. In nucleotides, the CDR3 is TGTGCCAGCAGCTTAAGGGGGGAGGGGGCTTTCTTT.

The CDR3 sequence: CASSLRQGAETQYF. DNA for the CDR3: TGTGCCAGCAGCTTAAGACAGGGGGCAGAGACCCAGTACTTC. The V call is TRBV7-9, the J call TRBJ2-5; 10 nucleotides line up with TRBD1. CDR1 and CDR2 from the germline V gene are SEHNR and FQNEAQ (reference sequence). This CDR3 is built from 14 residues. J gave up 4 bases and V 2 bases, and 1 base lay outside the gene matches.

V usage is TRBV11-2 and J usage is TRBJ1-2; D unclear. Germline assignment: CDR1 SGHAT and CDR2 FQNNGV. The CDR3 loop spans 13 amino acids. V lost 4 bases to trimming and J lost 4 bases, with 10 bases between them. The CDR3 is CASSSDGGYGYTF. CDR3 coding DNA: TGTGCCAGCAGCTCGGACGGCGGCTATGGCTACACCTTC.

The gene calls are TRBV13 and TRBJ1-2, with 8 bases matching TRBD1. V lost 5 bases to trimming and J lost 4 bases; unmatched junction nucleotides: 3. CDR1 is PRHDT, CDR2 FYEKMQ, per germline (reference sequence). The CDR3 totals 13 residues. This CDR3 is CASSQQGGYGYTF. CDR3 in DNA: TGTGCCAGCAGCCAACAGGGGGGCTATGGCTACACCTTC.

This chain connects TRBV11-2 to TRBJ2-7; no reliable D call. The V gene's germline CDR1 is SGHAT and CDR2 FQNNGV. The CDR3 length is 12 residues. The V end was cut by 1 base, the J end by 4 bases, with 5 bases between. The CDR3 is CASSLVGYEQYF. CDR3 nucleotide sequence: TGTGCCAGCAGCTTAGTAGGGTACGAGCAGTACTTC.

Turning to this clone: The junction shows a germline mismatch at one end, possibly a read error. The gene calls are TRBV18 and TRBJ2-1; D gene unclear. The CDR3 length is 15 residues. Germline V gene data show CDR1 as KGHSH and CDR2 as LQKENI. The CDR3 DNA reads TGTGCCAACTCACCGTCTCCATTGTTGCACAATGAGCAGTTCTTC. It yields the protein CANSPSPLLHNEQFF.

The V and J genes are TRBV6-5 and TRBJ2-7; 9 positions match TRBD1. With V trimmed by 5 bases and J by 4 bases, 6 bases remained unmatched. CDR3 length equals 14 residues. Germline-derived CDR1 and CDR2 are MNHEY and SVGAGI. The chain's CDR3 is CASSLRDRVYEQYF. In DNA, the CDR3 is TGTGCCAGCAGTCTCCGGGACAGGGTTTACGAGCAGTACTTC.

The chain has TRBV25-1 and TRBJ1-1, with TRBD1 matching 11 bases. CDR3 length equals 14 residues. Germline CDR1 MGHDK, CDR2 SYGVNS. V was clipped by 7 bases and J by 3 bases; unmatched bases: 4. CDR3 nucleotide sequence: TGTGCCAGCACCGGACAGGGGGCGGACACTGAAGCTTTCTTT. It yields the protein CASTGQGADTEAFF.

The rearrangement links TRBV6-4 to TRBJ2-3; D perhaps matches TRBD2 (6 bases). Germline loops: CDR1 MRHNA, CDR2 SNTAGT. Trimming pared 4 bases from V and 1 base from J, leaving 9 bases between. CDR3 length equals 14 residues. This CDR3 reads CASSAGVRTDTQYF. In DNA form, the CDR3 reads TGTGCCAGCAGTGCGGGGGTCCGCACAGATACGCAGTATTTT.

The chain carries TRBV6-1 and TRBJ1-2; TRBD1 might be the D (5 bases). The CDR3 runs to 12 residues. Trimming took 3 bases from V and 8 from J, leaving 10 bases between them. The V gene's germline CDR1 is MNHNS and CDR2 SASEGT. The CDR3 DNA sequence: TGTGCCAGCAGTGACAGGGTTGAAGGCTACACCTTC. Amino acid sequence: CASSDRVEGYTF.

To note about this clone: At one boundary the junction diverges from the germline segment, which might be a read error. The CDR3 is CASGYSLRFAPLHF. CDR3 in DNA: TGTGCCAGCGGTTACAGTTTACGGTTTGCACCCCTCCACTTT. The V call is TRBV6-5, the J call TRBJ1-6; D is unresolved. The germline V gene encodes CDR1 MNHEY and CDR2 SVGAGI. The CDR3 is 14 amino acids.